These 32 T cell receptor beta chains originate from one sample sequenced in a study of TIL therapy for anti-PD-1-resistant metastatic lung cancer. Sequencing used immunoSEQ v3. Measured with immunoSEQ multiplex PCR; TCRdb has only the in-frame clones, and not every one. The sample carries tens of thousands of clones, roughly 70% recorded once. The time point: pre-treatment sample, taken before nivolumab and TIL therapy. Most excised metastases sampled were pleural nodules or supraclavicular lymph nodes. This material consisted of tumor tissue, taken at baseline. Every receptor here comes from a person between 25 and 80 years old with non-small cell lung cancer.

This clone showed up just a few times. J is TRBJ2-7 and V is TRBV2, with D unresolved. This CDR3 comprises 15 residues. Trimming removed 6 bases from V and 3 bases from J, with 18 bases in between. Germline V CDR1 and CDR2: SNHLY, FYNNEI. The CDR3 reads CASREPGAKGYEQYF. CDR3 nucleotide sequence: TGTGCCAGCAGGGAACCCGGAGCCAAGGGCTACGAGCAGTACTTC.

The rearrangement joins TRBV6-5 to TRBJ2-2; TRBD2 might be the D (5 bases). The CDR3 runs to 13 residues. V gave up 10 bases and J gave up 5 bases, with 14 bases separating them. The germline gives CDR1 MNHEY, CDR2 SVGAGI. CDR3 bases: TGTGCCACGGGATCCGGGTTAACCGGGGAGCTGTTTTTT. This translates into CATGSGLTGELFF.

The chain carries TRBV9 and TRBJ2-7; no clear D. Germline CDR1 reads SGDLS; CDR2 reads YYNGEE. V was cut by 4 bases and J by 6 bases, with 11 bases left in between. CDR3 length equals 12 residues. The CDR3 spells CASSPTPTEQYF. In DNA form, the CDR3 reads TGTGCCAGCAGCCCAACTCCCACCGAGCAGTACTTC. The full variable domain, in which reference TRBV9 and TRBJ2-7 provide the parts outside the CDR3, is DSGVTQTPKHLITATGQRVTLRCSPRSGDLSVYWYQQSLDQGLQFLIQYYNGEERAKGNILERFSAQQFPDLHSELNLSSLELGDSALYFCASSPTPTEQYFGPGTRLTVT.

A few counts support this clone. The gene calls are TRBV7-2 and TRBJ1-5, with 9 bases fitting TRBD1. The CDR3 consists of 13 residues. V was clipped by 5 bases and J by 7 bases; unmatched bases: 3. Germline loops: CDR1 SGHTA, CDR2 FQGNSA. In nucleotides, the CDR3 is TGTGCCAGCAGCCCCACAGGGGGCCAGCCCCAGCATTTT. Its protein product is CASSPTGGQPQHF.

This rearrangement joins TRBV30 to TRBJ2-7; 7 bases agree with TRBD1. Germline CDR1 GTSNPN, CDR2 SVGIG (reference sequence). V lost 1 base to trimming and J lost 1 base; unmatched junction nucleotides: 7. The CDR3 length is 15 residues. CDR3 in amino acids: CAWSGFRDSSYEQYF. The CDR3 DNA follows: TGTGCCTGGAGTGGGTTCCGGGACAGTTCCTACGAGCAGTACTTC.

This clone has more than one count but fewer than ten. The rearrangement uses TRBV4-1 and TRBJ1-2; TRBD1 matches 8 bases. There are 14 residues in the CDR3. Germline V gene sequence: CDR1 MGHRA, CDR2 YSYEKL. J lost 3 bases, V lost 3 bases, and 3 bases had no gene match. CDR3 residues: CASSQRQGHYGYTF. CDR3 DNA sequence: TGCGCCAGCAGCCAGCGACAGGGGCACTATGGCTACACCTTC.

This chain connects TRBV10-1 to TRBJ2-1, with a possible D match to TRBD2 (5 bases). Trimming removed 2 bases at V and 12 bases at J, with 8 bases between. Germline values: CDR1 WNHNN, CDR2 SYGVQD (reference sequence). The CDR3 loop spans 11 amino acids. The CDR3 spells CASSESGWQFF. Written as DNA, the CDR3 is TGCGCCAGCAGTGAGAGCGGATGGCAGTTCTTC.

This clone was seen repeatedly, ten times or more. The chain links TRBV5-1 to TRBJ2-5, with D perhaps matching TRBD1 (6 bases). Trimming removed 1 base from V and 1 base from J, with 14 bases in between. Germline V gene sequence: CDR1 SGHRS, CDR2 YFSETQ. The CDR3 has 16 residues. CDR3 DNA: TGCGCCAGCAGCTTGCGGAGGACAGCAAGCCAAGAGACCCAGTACTTC. It is translated as CASSLRRTASQETQYF.

This sequence joins TRBV19 and TRBJ1-5; perhaps TRBD1 as D (6 bases). The CDR3 has 13 amino acids. V shed 11 bases and J shed 8 bases, with 19 bases lying between them. Germline V gene lookup returns CDR1 LNHDA and CDR2 SQIVND (reference sequence). CDR3 bases: TGTGCCTCAACCACAGGGCGATTAGAGCCCCAGCATTTT. Amino acid sequence: CASTTGRLEPQHF.

This clone appeared once. This chain links TRBV7-2 with TRBJ1-1, with a tentative D call TRBD1 (6 bases). V dropped 5 bases and J dropped 5 bases, with 12 bases sitting between them. CDR3 size: 13 residues. Germline V CDR1 and CDR2: SGHTA, FQGNSA. The CDR3, as DNA: TGTGCCAGCAGCCAAAGGGGGAGGACTGAAGCTTTCTTT. Residues: CASSQRGRTEAFF.

This chain joins TRBV5-6 and TRBJ2-2, with 11 bases that match TRBD2. The junction had 8 bases not matched to a gene; V was cut back by 4 bases and J by 6 bases. This CDR3 has 16 amino acids. From germline, CDR1 is SGHDT and CDR2 YYEEEE. The CDR3 is CASSLASGGYAGELFF. CDR3 coding DNA: TGTGCCAGCAGCCTAGCTAGCGGGGGGTACGCCGGGGAGCTGTTTTTT.

V gene TRBV6-5 combines with J gene TRBJ1-2, with 7 bases that match TRBD1. CDR1 MNHEY and CDR2 SVGAGI come from the germline V gene. This CDR3 has 14 amino acids. Trimming removed 1 base from V and 8 bases from J; junction bases left unmatched: 7. CDR3 bases: TGTGCCAGCAGTTACTTCGGACAGGAAAGAGGCTACACCTTC. Residues: CASSYFGQERGYTF.

The chain has TRBV2 and TRBJ1-2; no clear D. Per germline, CDR1 SNHLY and CDR2 FYNNEI. V was pared by 7 bases and J by 8 bases, with 20 bases between. The CDR3 sequence is 14 residues long. Here the CDR3 reads CASIIDKVLGGYTF. CDR3 sequence (DNA): TGTGCCAGCATTATAGACAAGGTGCTAGGGGGCTACACCTTC.

This clone has only a few counts. This sequence joins TRBV29-1 and TRBJ2-7, with 7 bases matching TRBD1. V shed 3 bases, J shed 4 bases, and the junction held 12 bases outside the gene matches. The CDR3 totals 15 residues. The germline V gene has CDR1 SQVTM and CDR2 ANQGSEA. In DNA form, the CDR3 reads TGCAGCGTTGAGGCACCACAGGGGAGAGGTTACGAGCAGTACTTC. Its protein product is CSVEAPQGRGYEQYF.

The chain is built from TRBV6-5 and TRBJ2-2; possible D gene TRBD1, 5 bases. The CDR3 runs to 15 residues. Per the germline V gene, CDR1 is MNHEY and CDR2 is SVGAGI. V lost 6 bases and J 7 bases, leaving 18 bases between the germline ends. CDR3 in amino acids: CASSTSGMWGGELFF. In DNA, the CDR3 is TGTGCCAGCAGCACCTCAGGGATGTGGGGCGGGGAGCTGTTTTTT.

Here the CDR3 DNA reads TGTGCCAGCAGCCAAGAGGGACAGGGTGCGGCTGGGGCCAACGTCCTGACTTTC. Protein product: CASSQEGQGAAGANVLTF. The V gene is TRBV4-2, the J gene TRBJ2-6; 9 bases agree with TRBD1. Germline V CDR1 and CDR2: LGHNA, YNFKEQ. The CDR3 is made up of 18 amino acids. The V segment lost 0 bases and the J segment 2 bases; nucleotides outside the gene matches: 5.

The chain has TRBV6-5 and TRBJ2-7; maybe TRBD2 (6 bases). The germline V gene encodes CDR1 MNHEY and CDR2 SVGAGI. V lost 4 bases and J lost 3, with 10 bases in between. The CDR3 sequence is 13 residues long. The CDR3 here is CASSLTSYYEQYF. DNA for the CDR3: TGTGCCAGCAGTTTGACTAGTTACTACGAGCAGTACTTC.

This chain uses TRBV7-8 with TRBJ2-1; 10 bases agree with TRBD2. The CDR3 runs 16 residues. The trim removed 2 bases at V and 6 bases at J, leaving 7 bases unmatched. Germline V lookup: CDR1 SGHVS, CDR2 FQNEAQ. The CDR3 sequence: CASSLRASGGVNEQFF. As DNA, the CDR3 is TGTGCCAGCAGCTTAAGGGCTAGCGGGGGCGTCAATGAGCAGTTCTTC.

This clone was recorded only once. The rearrangement uses TRBV19 and TRBJ2-2, with D perhaps matching TRBD1 (5 bases). V was trimmed by 5 bases and J by 7 bases, leaving 14 bases between them. Germline CDR1 is LNHDA and CDR2 is SQIVND (reference sequence). This CDR3 contains 14 residues. The CDR3 nucleotides are TGTGCCAGTAGTCTCCCCCAGGGCATCGGGGAGCTGTTTTTT. This sequence encodes CASSLPQGIGELFF.

This clone was recorded at least ten times. V usage is TRBV27 and J usage is TRBJ1-5, with a tentative D call TRBD1 (6 bases). The V end was cut by 3 bases, the J end by 3 bases, with 9 bases between. The CDR3 covers 14 residues. Germline assignment: CDR1 MNHEY and CDR2 SMNVEV (reference sequence). CDR3 loop: CASSLDSFNQPQHF. As DNA, the CDR3 is TGTGCCAGCAGTTTGGACAGCTTCAATCAGCCCCAGCATTTT.

The chain employs TRBV7-9 and TRBJ1-2, with no clear D. The CDR3 is 13 residues long. In germline, CDR1 is SEHNR, CDR2 FQNEAQ (reference sequence). V lost 5 bases and J 5 bases, leaving 12 bases between the germline ends. The CDR3 here is CASSAADGYGYTF. CDR3 DNA sequence: TGTGCCAGCAGCGCGGCCGACGGGTATGGCTACACCTTC.

The chain recombines TRBV29-1 with TRBJ1-2; D unclear. The V gene lost 7 bases and the J gene lost 8 bases, with 20 bases spanning the gap. CDR1 is SQVTM and CDR2 is ANQGSEA in the germline V gene. This CDR3 spans 13 amino acids. CDR3 amino acids: CSGRTPGGSGYTF. The DNA for the CDR3 is TGCAGCGGCCGGACCCCCGGCGGGTCGGGCTACACCTTC.

This clone was observed a handful of times. The CDR3 is CASSSDNEQFF. The CDR3 DNA follows: TGTGCCAGCTCATCCGATAATGAGCAGTTCTTC. This sequence joins TRBV18 and TRBJ2-1; D remains unclear. Germline values: CDR1 KGHSH, CDR2 LQKENI. With 5 bases removed from V and 7 bases from J, the gap between germline ends came to 6 bases. This CDR3 spans 11 amino acids.

This chain joins TRBV7-2 and TRBJ2-3, with D possibly being TRBD1 (6 bases). This CDR3 has 17 amino acids. Trimming removed 4 bases at V and 0 bases at J, with 17 bases between. Per germline, CDR1 SGHTA and CDR2 FQGNSA. CDR3 nucleotides: TGTGCCAGCAGCTCGCCCCCCGGGACAACAAGCACAGATACGCAGTATTTT. It is translated as CASSSPPGTTSTDTQYF.

The chain carries TRBV4-3 and TRBJ2-1, with D unresolved. The CDR3 has 15 residues. V was shortened by 0 bases and J by 6 bases, with 12 bases between the two germline ends. Germline V gene lookup returns CDR1 LGHNA and CDR2 YSLEER. The CDR3 sequence: CASSQDHGSLNEQFF. As DNA, the CDR3 is TGCGCCAGCAGCCAAGACCACGGAAGCCTCAATGAGCAGTTCTTC.

This clone was seen only once. This chain joins TRBV4-2 and TRBJ2-1; 14 bases map to TRBD2. V trimming: 4 bases; J trimming: 8 bases; junction bases outside the gene matches: 7. Germline CDR1 and CDR2: LGHNA and YNFKEQ. The CDR3 is 16 residues long. CDR3 nucleotides: TGTGCCAGCAGCCGAATACCGACTAGCGGGGGGGATGAGCAGTTCTTC. This sequence encodes CASSRIPTSGGDEQFF.

This chain connects TRBV6-5 to TRBJ1-1, with 9 bases that match TRBD1. V shed 6 bases, J shed 6 bases, and the junction held 2 bases outside the gene matches. Germline CDR1 is MNHEY and CDR2 is SVGAGI. The CDR3 sequence is 12 residues long. This CDR3 is CASRRQGAEAFF. CDR3 sequence (DNA): TGTGCCAGCAGGCGACAGGGGGCTGAAGCTTTCTTT.

The chain is built from TRBV18 and TRBJ2-7; D remains ambiguous. Germline-derived CDR1 and CDR2 are KGHSH and LQKENI. The CDR3 consists of 14 residues. Deletions cut 1 base from V and 10 bases from J, with 17 bases between. The CDR3, as DNA: TGTGCCAGCTCACCACTGGAAAGGCCAAATGAACAGTACTTC. It codes for CASSPLERPNEQYF.

The V and J genes are TRBV28 and TRBJ1-2; no reliable D call. This CDR3 comprises 12 residues. Germline V lookup: CDR1 MDHEN, CDR2 SYDVKM. The V end was cut by 5 bases, the J end by 8 bases, with 12 bases between. In DNA, the CDR3 is TGTGCCAGCAGTGTGGCGCTGGTAGGCTACACCTTC. This gives the protein CASSVALVGYTF.

The V gene is TRBV28, the J gene TRBJ1-2; the D gene is possibly TRBD1 (5 bases). Trimming removed 6 bases at V and 1 base at J, with 12 bases between. This CDR3 has 14 residues. From germline, CDR1 is MDHEN and CDR2 SYDVKM. CDR3 bases: TGTGCCAGCAGGGCGGGACCGATTAACTATGGCTACACCTTC. This gives the protein CASRAGPINYGYTF.

Only a few counts were recorded for this clone. The chain carries TRBV28 and TRBJ1-6; the D gene is possibly TRBD1 (5 bases). Per germline, CDR1 MDHEN and CDR2 SYDVKM. Trimming cost V 11 bases and J 8 bases, with 16 bases left between them. The length of the CDR3 is 13 residues. CDR3 region: CACARGSDSPLHF. CDR3 bases: TGTGCCTGCGCCCGGGGGTCGGATTCACCCCTCCACTTT.

V and J are TRBV11-2 and TRBJ2-7; TRBD2 might be the D (5 bases). CDR1 SGHAT and CDR2 FQNNGV come from the germline V gene. The CDR3 is made up of 14 amino acids. The V and J ends lost 1 base and 6 bases respectively, with 13 bases between them. The CDR3 sequence: CASSLVPDLGEQYF. In nucleotides, the CDR3 is TGTGCCAGCAGCTTAGTTCCGGACTTGGGCGAGCAGTACTTC.